One sample yielded the 19 T cell receptor beta chains listed below, sequenced in a study of neurological immune-mediated disorders. TCRdb called the 5' RACE reads again in MiXCR, with one record for every CDR3 protein. Among 50,000 to 65,000 distinct CDR3 sequences, around 5.2% were seen once, and the ten largest hold approximately 3.5%. The specimen sequenced was PBMCs. All receptors derive from a woman in her fifties or sixties with multiple sclerosis.

The rearrangement links TRBV20-1 to TRBJ2-7; 9 bases align to TRBD1. The CDR3 is 15 amino acids. Germline CDR1 is DFQATT and CDR2 is SNEGSKA (reference sequence). The CDR3 loop reads CSARPGTGKSSEQYV. The DNA of the CDR3 is TGCAGTGCTAGGCCGGGGACAGGGAAGTCCTCCGAGCAGTACGTC.

About this clonotype itself: Just one base apart from a much larger clone, this may be a read error. The chain is built from TRBV10-3 and TRBJ2-1; the match to TRBD1 covers 9 bases. The CDR3 totals 13 residues. The germline gives CDR1 ENHRY, CDR2 SYGVKD. Germline trimming cut 8 bases from V and 5 bases from J; bases unmatched to any gene: 4. The CDR3 bases are TGTGCCATCCAAAGGACAGGGGACAATGAGCAGTTCTTC. Protein sequence: CAIQRTGDNEQFF.

This clonotype was seen at least ten times. The chain carries TRBV28 and TRBJ2-7; D is unresolved. The germline gives CDR1 MDHEN, CDR2 SYDVKM. The CDR3 sequence is 12 residues long. With 11 bases removed from V and 6 bases from J, the gap between germline ends came to 17 bases. The CDR3 coding sequence is TGTGCCTCGGCAGGCCTCTTGAGCGAGCAGTACGTC. The encoded protein is CASAGLLSEQYV.

This clonotype was seen at least ten times. The CDR3 DNA is TGTGCCAGCAGCGGTCGGAAAAACATTCAGTACTTC. Amino acids: CASSGRKNIQYF. The rearrangement uses TRBV5-6 and TRBJ2-4; no firm D call. Trimming removed 4 bases from V and 4 bases from J, with 6 bases in between. Germline assignment: CDR1 SGHDT and CDR2 YYEEEE. The CDR3 runs to 12 residues.

This clonotype showed up just a few times. The gene calls are TRBV20-1 and TRBJ2-7; D call uncertain. Germline V CDR1 and CDR2: DFQATT, SNEGSKA (reference sequence). The V end lost 1 base, the J end lost 2 bases, and 6 bases lay between the germline ends. The CDR3 is 12 amino acids. CDR3 residues: CSARVKAYEQYF. In nucleotides, the CDR3 is TGCAGTGCTAGAGTAAAGGCCTACGAGCAGTACTTC.

Ten or more counts support this clonotype. The chain joins TRBV29-1 to TRBJ2-1; no clear D. The germline V and J ends were trimmed by 7 bases and 9 bases, with 10 bases remaining between them. The CDR3 has 10 residues. Germline V gene lookup returns CDR1 SQVTM and CDR2 ANQGSEA. CDR3 DNA: TGCAGCGCCCCCGGGTCTGAGCAGTTCTTC. This encodes CSAPGSEQFF.

The genes are TRBV6-1 and TRBJ2-2, with TRBD1 identical over 8 bases. Trimming removed 2 bases from V and 7 bases from J; junction bases left unmatched: 6. Germline assignment: CDR1 MNHNS and CDR2 SASEGT. The CDR3 length is 15 residues. The CDR3 nucleotides are TGTGCCAGCAGTGAACTTGACAGGGGAGGCGGGGAGCTGTTTTTT. It translates to CASSELDRGGGELFF.

This clonotype was seen many times. The rearrangement joins TRBV5-1 to TRBJ1-2; 7 bases fit TRBD1. This CDR3 has 16 amino acids. V lost 3 bases to trimming and J lost 1 base; unmatched junction nucleotides: 9. The V gene's germline CDR1 is SGHRS and CDR2 YFSETQ. The CDR3 DNA reads TGCGCCAGCAGCTCCCGGGTTGGGGACAGTAACTATGGCTACACCTTC. This gives the protein CASSSRVGDSNYGYTF.

This clonotype has a count of ten or more. This chain connects TRBV7-6 to TRBJ2-3; D might be TRBD2 (6 bases). The CDR3 is made up of 15 amino acids. Germline V gives CDR1 SGHVS, CDR2 FNYEAQ. The germline V and J ends were trimmed by 5 bases and 5 bases, with 17 bases remaining between them. CDR3: CASSRRGMEGDTQYF. For the CDR3, the DNA is TGTGCCAGCAGCCGGCGAGGGATGGAGGGAGATACGCAGTATTTT.

The V gene is TRBV6-5, the J gene TRBJ2-2; a possible D gene is TRBD1 (6 bases). Germline V CDR1 and CDR2: MNHEY, SVGAGI. Trimming took off 6 bases at V and 4 bases at J, with 15 bases between the two ends. The CDR3 loop spans 15 amino acids. This CDR3 is CASSPFTGITGELFF. CDR3 bases: TGTGCCAGCAGCCCCTTCACAGGGATCACCGGGGAGCTGTTTTTT.

This clonotype is medium-sized in the sample. This sequence joins TRBV7-9 and TRBJ2-3, with 9 nucleotides matching TRBD2. V was clipped by 3 bases and J by 2 bases; unmatched bases: 6. CDR3 length: 16 residues. Germline CDR1 SEHNR, CDR2 FQNEAQ (reference sequence). CDR3 sequence (DNA): TGTGCCAGCAGCTTGATGAGACTAGCGGTCACAGATACGCAGTATTTT. It is translated as CASSLMRLAVTDTQYF. Combining the CDR3 with reference TRBV7-9 and TRBJ2-3 gives the whole variable domain DTGVSQNPRHKITKRGQNVTFRCDPISEHNRLYWYRQTLGQGPEFLTYFQNEAQLEKSRLLSDRFSAERPKGSFSTLEIQRTEQGDSAMYLCASSLMRLAVTDTQYFGPGTRLTVL.

This clonotype showed up many times. The rearrangement links TRBV7-9 to TRBJ1-1; D not certain. Germline CDR1 SEHNR, CDR2 FQNEAQ (reference sequence). This CDR3 spans 14 amino acids. Trimming stripped 1 base from V and 0 bases from J, with 6 bases between. The CDR3 coding sequence is TGTGCCAGCAGCTTAGGGGTAATGAACACTGAAGCTTTCTTT. It is translated as CASSLGVMNTEAFF.

This clonotype was recorded at least ten times. The chain couples TRBV12-3 or TRBV12-4 to TRBJ1-5; D ambiguous. The CDR3 runs 13 residues. V lost 3 bases and J 6 bases, leaving 9 bases between the germline ends. CDR3 amino acids: CASSFRGSQPQHF. The CDR3 DNA reads as TGTGCCAGCAGTTTCAGAGGGAGTCAGCCCCAGCATTTT.

This clonotype was picked up many times. This CDR3 reads CASSRITPGTDTQYF. DNA of the CDR3: TGTGCCAGCAGCCGTATTACTCCGGGCACAGATACGCAGTATTTT. V is TRBV7-9 and J is TRBJ2-3; no clear D gene. The germline V gene has CDR1 SEHNR and CDR2 FQNEAQ (reference sequence). Trimming stripped 5 bases from V and 1 base from J, with 13 bases between. The length of the CDR3 is 15 residues. The variable domain in full, completed from reference TRBV7-9 and TRBJ2-3, reads DTGVSQNPRHKITKRGQNVTFRCDPISEHNRLYWYRQTLGQGPEFLTYFQNEAQLEKSRLLSDRFSAERPKGSFSTLEIQRTEQGDSAMYLCASSRITPGTDTQYFGPGTRLTVL.

This clonotype was counted many times. CDR3 in DNA: TGCAGTGCCCCCGGGACAGGGCGATCAGGGGAGCTGTTTTTT. It encodes CSAPGTGRSGELFF. The chain recombines TRBV20-1 with TRBJ2-2; the match to TRBD1 covers 9 bases. The CDR3 has 14 amino acids. The V gene end was trimmed by 6 bases and the J gene end by 8 bases; junction bases not matched to a gene: 10. Germline CDR1 and CDR2: DFQATT and SNEGSKA (reference sequence).

The J gene is TRBJ2-1, the V gene TRBV19; no clear D. The CDR3 extends over 12 amino acids. CDR1 is LNHDA, CDR2 SQIVND, per germline (reference sequence). V lost 3 bases to trimming and J lost 4 bases, with 4 bases between them. CDR3 DNA sequence: TGTGCCAGTAGTATGGTGTACAATGAGCAGTTCTTC. This sequence encodes CASSMVYNEQFF.

About this clonotype: The junction shows a germline mismatch at one end, possibly a read error. The chain couples TRBV7-9 to TRBJ1-6; D ambiguous. Germline lookup yields CDR1 SEHNR and CDR2 FQNEAQ (reference sequence). This CDR3 has 16 amino acids. The CDR3 protein is CASSLAESSYNSPLNF. The CDR3 DNA follows: TGTGCCAGCAGCTTAGCTGAGAGCTCCTATAATTCACCCCTCAACTTT.

The chain combines TRBV5-1 with TRBJ1-3; the D is unclear. CDR1 and CDR2 from the germline V gene are SGHRS and YFSETQ. V was pared by 3 bases and J by 4 bases, with 5 bases between. The CDR3 has 12 amino acids. In DNA, the CDR3 is TGCGCCAGCAGCTCACAGGGAAACACCATATATTTT. Translation gives CASSSQGNTIYF.

The J gene is TRBJ2-7, the V gene TRBV10-3, with TRBD2 matching over 11 bases. The ends lost 5 bases at V and 6 bases at J; junction bases unmatched: 9. There are 15 residues in the CDR3. Germline lookup yields CDR1 ENHRY and CDR2 SYGVKD. In DNA, the CDR3 is TGTGCCATCAGTTTTTCGGGACTAGCGGATGCCGAGCAGTACTTC. This sequence encodes CAISFSGLADAEQYF.